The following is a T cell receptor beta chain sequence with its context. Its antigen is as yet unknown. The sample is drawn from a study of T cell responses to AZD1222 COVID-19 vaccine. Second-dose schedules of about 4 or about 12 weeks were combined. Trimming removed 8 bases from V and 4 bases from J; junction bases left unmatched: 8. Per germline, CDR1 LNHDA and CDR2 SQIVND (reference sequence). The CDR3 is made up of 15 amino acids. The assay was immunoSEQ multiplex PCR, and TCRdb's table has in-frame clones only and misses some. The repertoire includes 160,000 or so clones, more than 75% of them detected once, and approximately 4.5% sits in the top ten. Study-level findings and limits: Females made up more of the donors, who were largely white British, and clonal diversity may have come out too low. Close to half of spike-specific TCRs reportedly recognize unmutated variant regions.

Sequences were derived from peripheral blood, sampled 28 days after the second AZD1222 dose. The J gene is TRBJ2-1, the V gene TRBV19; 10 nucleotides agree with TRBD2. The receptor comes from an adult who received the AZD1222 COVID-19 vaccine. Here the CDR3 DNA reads TGTGCCAGTCTGGCCATAGCGGGGGGTTACAATGAGCAGTTCTTC. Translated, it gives CASLAIAGGYNEQFF.